A selection of T cell receptor beta chains follows, all from one sample in a study of radiation and T cells in renal cell carcinoma. Measured with immunoSEQ multiplex PCR; TCRdb has only the in-frame clones, and not every one. The table shows around 75,000 clones, with roughly 80% occurring only once. Material: blood, obtained from a patient whose treatment included radiotherapy and nephrectomy. The source of these receptors is a man aged 55 to 70 with renal cell carcinoma. The CDR3 runs from the conserved cysteine through the conserved F or W. A D gene is named only where the DNA matches it firmly. Clone size, where shown, is once, few, many, or a class for clones that have expanded.

clone size	J gene	V gene	D gene	CDR3 protein	CDR3 DNA
-	TRBJ1-1	TRBV9	-	CASSPVRGPGVRMIEAFF	TGTGCCAGCAGCCCAGTGCGGGGACCTGGCGTTCGTATGATTGAAGCTTTCTTT
-	TRBJ1-5	TRBV2	-	CASKAQGNSNQPQHF	TGTGCCAGCAAAGCTCAGGGTAATAGCAATCAGCCCCAGCATTTT
-	TRBJ2-1	TRBV7-6	-	CASSLDSPTVYNEQFF	TGTGCCAGCAGCTTAGATTCTCCTACGGTGTACAATGAGCAGTTCTTC
once	TRBJ1-1	TRBV5-1	-	CASSLIQGGSTEAFF	TGCGCCAGCAGCTTAATACAGGGAGGGAGCACTGAAGCTTTCTTT
few	TRBJ1-2	TRBV28	-	CASSLWWSTTGGYTF	TGTGCCAGCAGTTTATGGTGGTCTACGACAGGTGGCTACACCTTC
once	TRBJ2-5	TRBV6-1	-	CASSDGTWGAGTQYF	TGTGCCAGCAGTGATGGAACCTGGGGGGCCGGGACCCAGTACTTC
-	TRBJ2-5	TRBV5-1	TRBD1	CASSLVPGTGVETQYF	TGCGCCAGCAGCTTAGTCCCCGGGACAGGGGTGGAGACCCAGTACTTC
-	TRBJ1-1	TRBV5-6	-	CASSPAVTQNTEAFF	TGTGCCAGCAGCCCCGCAGTAACCCAAAACACTGAAGCTTTCTTT
-	TRBJ2-2	TRBV27	-	CASSLLTGLNTGELFF	TGTGCCAGCAGTTTATTAACAGGGTTGAACACCGGGGAGCTGTTTTTT
-	TRBJ2-7	TRBV7-9	-	CASSPRLATYEQYF	TGTGCCAGCAGTCCCAGGCTAGCGACCTACGAGCAGTACTTC
-	TRBJ2-1	TRBV7-9	-	CASSLPLGTADEQFF	TGTGCCAGCAGCTTACCACTCGGGACGGCGGATGAGCAGTTCTTC
-	TRBJ2-2	TRBV7-2	-	CASSPTYGELFF	TGTGCCAGCAGCCCGACGTACGGGGAGCTGTTTTTT
-	TRBJ1-2	TRBV19	TRBD1	CASTNQGVPLYGYTF	TGTGCCAGTACCAATCAGGGGGTACCGCTCTATGGCTACACCTTC
-	TRBJ2-7	TRBV13	-	CASSSHYITGEQYF	TGTGCCAGCAGCTCCCACTACATTACCGGCGAGCAGTACTTC
few	TRBJ1-1	TRBV19	TRBD1	CASTRDRANTEAFF	TGTGCCAGTACCCGGGACAGGGCGAACACTGAAGCTTTCTTT